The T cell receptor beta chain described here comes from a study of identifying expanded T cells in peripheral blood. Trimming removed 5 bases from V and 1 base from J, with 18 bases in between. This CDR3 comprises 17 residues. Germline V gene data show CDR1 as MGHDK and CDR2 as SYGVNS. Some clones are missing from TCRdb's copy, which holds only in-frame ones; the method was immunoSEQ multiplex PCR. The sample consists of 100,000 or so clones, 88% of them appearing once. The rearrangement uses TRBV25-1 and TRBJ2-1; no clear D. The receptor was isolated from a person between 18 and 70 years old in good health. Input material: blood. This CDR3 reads CASSFTRTVTSYNEQFF. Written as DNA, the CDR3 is TGTGCCAGCAGTTTCACCCGAACGGTGACATCCTACAATGAGCAGTTCTTC.